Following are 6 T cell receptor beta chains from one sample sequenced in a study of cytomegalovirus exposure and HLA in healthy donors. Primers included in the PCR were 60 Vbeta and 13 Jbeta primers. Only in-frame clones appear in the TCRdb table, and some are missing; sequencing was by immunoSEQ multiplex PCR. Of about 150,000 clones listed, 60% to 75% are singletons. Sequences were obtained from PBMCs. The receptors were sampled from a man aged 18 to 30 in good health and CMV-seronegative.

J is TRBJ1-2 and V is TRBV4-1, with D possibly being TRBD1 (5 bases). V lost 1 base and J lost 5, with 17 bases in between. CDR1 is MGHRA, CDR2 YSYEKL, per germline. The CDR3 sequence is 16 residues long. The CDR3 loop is CASSQVRGTAAYGYTF. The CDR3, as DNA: TGCGCCAGCAGCCAAGTAAGGGGCACGGCTGCTTATGGCTACACCTTC.

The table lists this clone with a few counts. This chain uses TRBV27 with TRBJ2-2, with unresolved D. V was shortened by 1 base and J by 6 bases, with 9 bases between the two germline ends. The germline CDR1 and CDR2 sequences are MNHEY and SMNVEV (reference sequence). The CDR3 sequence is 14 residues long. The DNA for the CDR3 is TGTGCCAGCAGTTTATTCTGGGCCCCCGGGGAGCTGTTTTTT. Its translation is CASSLFWAPGELFF.

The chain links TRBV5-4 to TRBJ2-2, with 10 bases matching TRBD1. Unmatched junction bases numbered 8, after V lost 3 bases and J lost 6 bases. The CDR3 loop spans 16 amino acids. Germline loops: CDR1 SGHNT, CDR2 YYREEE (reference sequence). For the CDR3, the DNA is TGTGCCAGCAGCTCCCCCCCGGGACAGGGGTCCGGGGAGCTGTTTTTT. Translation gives CASSSPPGQGSGELFF.

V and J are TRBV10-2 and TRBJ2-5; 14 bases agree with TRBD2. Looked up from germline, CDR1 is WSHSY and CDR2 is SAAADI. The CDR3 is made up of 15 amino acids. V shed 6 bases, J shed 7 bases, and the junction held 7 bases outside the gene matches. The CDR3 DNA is TGCGCCAGCAGGGGACTAGCGGGGGAGCGGGGGACCCAGTACTTC. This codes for CASRGLAGERGTQYF.

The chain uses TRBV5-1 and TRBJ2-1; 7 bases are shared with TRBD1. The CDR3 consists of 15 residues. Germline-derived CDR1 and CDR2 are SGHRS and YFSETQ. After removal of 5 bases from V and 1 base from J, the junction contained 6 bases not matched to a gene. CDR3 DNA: TGCGCCAGCAGATCTGGGACAGAGTCCTACAATGAGCAGTTCTTC. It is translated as CASRSGTESYNEQFF. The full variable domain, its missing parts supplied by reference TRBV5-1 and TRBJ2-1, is KAGVTQTPRYLIKTRGQQVTLSCSPISGHRSVSWYQQTPGQGLQFLFEYFSETQRNKGNFPGRFSGRQFSNSRSEMNVSTLELGDSALYLCASRSGTESYNEQFFGPGTRLTVL.

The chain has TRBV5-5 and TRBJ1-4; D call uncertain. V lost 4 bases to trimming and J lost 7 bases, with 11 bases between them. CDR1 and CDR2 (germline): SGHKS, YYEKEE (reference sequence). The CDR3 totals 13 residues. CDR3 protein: CASSPWATEKLFF. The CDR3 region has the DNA TGTGCCAGCAGCCCGTGGGCAACTGAAAAACTGTTTTTT.